This TCR beta chain was captured in a study of blood T cell repertoires in COVID-19. Study details: Samples representing acute and convalescent COVID-19 were sourced from the United States, Italy and Spain.

Clones were sequenced by immunoSEQ multiplex PCR, and TCRdb holds only the in-frame ones, with some missing. The table lists fewer than 250,000 clones, 92% of them singletons. CDR1 LNHDA and CDR2 SQIVND come from the germline V gene (reference sequence). Trimming at V came to 6 bases and at J to 6 bases, leaving 6 bases not matched to a gene. CDR3 length: 14 amino acids. The chain carries TRBV19 and TRBJ2-1; 9 bases map to TRBD1. What was sequenced was peripheral blood. The sequence was obtained from a young man with acute or convalescent COVID-19. This chain's CDR3 is CASRTGQGGNEQFF. CDR3 in DNA: TGTGCCAGTAGGACGGGACAGGGAGGCAATGAGCAGTTCTTC.